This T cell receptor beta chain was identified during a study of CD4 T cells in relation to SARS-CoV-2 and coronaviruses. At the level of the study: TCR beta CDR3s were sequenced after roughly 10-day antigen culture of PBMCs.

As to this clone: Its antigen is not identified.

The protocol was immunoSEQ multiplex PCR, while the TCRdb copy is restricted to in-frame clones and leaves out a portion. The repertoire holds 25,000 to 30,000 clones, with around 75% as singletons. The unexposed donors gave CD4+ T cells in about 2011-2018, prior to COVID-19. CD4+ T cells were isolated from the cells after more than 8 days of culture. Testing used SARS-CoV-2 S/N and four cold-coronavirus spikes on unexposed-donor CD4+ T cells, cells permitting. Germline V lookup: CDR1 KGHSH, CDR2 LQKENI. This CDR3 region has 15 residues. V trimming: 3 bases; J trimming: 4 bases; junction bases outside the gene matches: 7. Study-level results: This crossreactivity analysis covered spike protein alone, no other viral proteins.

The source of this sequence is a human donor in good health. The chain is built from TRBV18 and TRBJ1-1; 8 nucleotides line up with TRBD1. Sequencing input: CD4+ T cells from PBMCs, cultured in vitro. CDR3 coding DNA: TGTGCCAGCTCACCGAACAGGGGGATTAGCACTGAAGCTTTCTTT. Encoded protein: CASSPNRGISTEAFF.